This T cell receptor beta chain stems from a study of cytomegalovirus exposure and HLA in healthy donors. Study information: Unique TCRs from HLA-typed donors, 70 million to 100 million of them, were held in an early data release.

Trimming at V came to 2 bases and at J to 5 bases, leaving 12 bases not matched to a gene. The germline gives CDR1 MNHNS, CDR2 SASEGT. The length of the CDR3 is 17 residues. Regarding the study as a whole: Later analysis identified a missense DCLRE1C variant that was linked to TCR beta V- and J-gene trimming. Some TCR beta chains (roughly 150 of them) were listed as cytomegalovirus-associated.

Details on this clone: Its specificity is not known.

The PCR used 60 Vbeta and 13 Jbeta primers. The table came from immunoSEQ multiplex PCR; TCRdb's copy has only in-frame clones and leaves some out. The sample totals under 90,000 clones. V is TRBV6-1 and J is TRBJ2-5, with 9 bases fitting TRBD1. The source of this sequence is a man aged 45-60 years in good health and CMV-seropositive. Source material: PBMCs. CDR3 sequence (DNA): TGTGCCAGCAGTGAAAATAGTGGGGACAGGGTTTGGGAGACCCAGTACTTC. Amino acid sequence: CASSENSGDRVWETQYF.